The 3 T cell receptor beta chains below come from one sample, sequenced in a study of response to subunit inactivated influenza vaccine. Using its own MiXCR run on the RT-PCR reads, TCRdb lists one record per CDR3 protein. This sample has 750,000 to 850,000 distinct CDR3 sequences; roughly 18% occur once, and the top ten carry roughly a tenth. The material was PBMCs from blood, obtained 5 to 6 days after vaccination. Receptors were obtained from a man aged 50 to 60 who received an inactivated influenza vaccine.

This chain joins TRBV2 and TRBJ1-2; D is perhaps TRBD1 (5 bases). Trimming took off 3 bases at V and 6 bases at J, with 11 bases between the two ends. This CDR3 region has 13 residues. CDR1 is SNHLY, CDR2 FYNNEI, per germline. CDR3 in DNA: TGTGCCAGCAGTGAGGAGGGGTCGCATGGCTACACCTTC. This encodes CASSEEGSHGYTF.

The chain links TRBV12-3 or TRBV12-4 to TRBJ2-5, with TRBD1 identical over 7 bases. V shed 4 bases and J 8 bases; nucleotides not matched to a gene: 10. The CDR3 contains 14 residues. Here the CDR3 reads CASSSQGPPGTQYF. The CDR3 bases are TGTGCCAGCAGTTCACAGGGGCCTCCGGGCACCCAGTACTTC.

The chain combines TRBV20-1 with TRBJ2-1, with a tentative D call TRBD2 (5 bases). Trimming removed 0 bases at V and 5 bases at J, with 14 bases between. CDR1 DFQATT and CDR2 SNEGSKA come from the germline V gene (reference sequence). The CDR3 length is 15 residues. CDR3 coding DNA: TGCAGTGCTAGAGATCTTCGGAGGTTGGACAATGAGCAGTTCTTC. This sequence encodes CSARDLRRLDNEQFF.